Listed below are T cell receptor beta chains from one sample, sequenced in a study of blood T cell repertoires in COVID-19. TCRdb keeps only in-frame clones here, not all; method: immunoSEQ multiplex PCR. The sample lists 250,000 to 300,000 clones, 88% occurring once. Sequencing was carried out using peripheral blood. Source of these receptors: a young woman with COVID-19, enrolled during active disease. The CDR3 runs from the conserved cysteine through the conserved F or W. D genes are given only for firm matches. Not every row has a clone size; where given, it reads once, few, many or a size class.

CDR3 protein	CDR3 DNA	D gene	V gene	clone size	CDR3 length	J gene
CASSIGTSGYNEQFF	TGTGCCAGTAGTATTGGGACTAGCGGATACAATGAGCAGTTCTTC	TRBD2	TRBV19	.	15	TRBJ2-1
CASSQDPGGRAGNIQYF	TGTGCCAGCAGCCAAGATCCCGGAGGGAGGGCCGGAAACATTCAGTACTTC	TRBD2	TRBV4-2	.	17	TRBJ2-4
CASSTRQGAAMETQYF	TGTGCCAGCAGCACCCGACAGGGGGCCGCGATGGAGACCCAGTACTTC	TRBD1	TRBV7-2	.	16	TRBJ2-5
CASSARDRGNSPLHF	TGTGCCAGCAGCGCACGGGACAGGGGAAATTCACCCCTCCACTTT	TRBD1	TRBV9	.	15	TRBJ1-6
CASSSPPGSTGELFF	TGTGCCAGCAGTTCCCCACCAGGGTCGACCGGGGAGCTGTTTTTT	.	TRBV28	.	15	TRBJ2-2
CASLPRQGLTEAFF	TGTGCCAGTCTCCCCCGACAGGGGCTTACTGAAGCTTTCTTT	TRBD1	TRBV2	many	14	TRBJ1-1
CATGDFSYEQYF	TGTGCCACCGGGGACTTTTCCTACGAGCAGTACTTC	.	TRBV15	.	12	TRBJ2-7
CASSQDSPTEAFF	TGTGCCAGCAGCCAAGACAGTCCCACTGAAGCTTTCTTT	.	TRBV7-8	.	13	TRBJ1-1
CAISTGNNSPLHF	TGTGCCATCTCGACAGGGAATAATTCACCCCTCCACTTT	TRBD1	TRBV10-3	.	13	TRBJ1-6
CASSLGAGDVNQPQHF	TGTGCCAGCAGCTTGGGGGCAGGGGATGTCAATCAGCCCCAGCATTTT	.	TRBV5-5	.	16	TRBJ1-5
CASSLDRGRETQYF	TGTGCCAGTAGCCTGGACAGGGGGCGAGAGACCCAGTACTTC	TRBD1	TRBV19	.	14	TRBJ2-5
CSVVGQGVRGYTF	TGCAGCGTTGTAGGTCAGGGGGTGCGAGGCTACACCTTC	TRBD1	TRBV29-1	.	13	TRBJ1-2
CASRTSGKECEQFF	TGCGCCAGCAGGACTAGCGGGAAAGAATGTGAGCAGTTCTTC	TRBD2	TRBV10-1	.	14	TRBJ2-1
CASSSGTGNTEAFF	TGTGCCAGCAGCTCCGGGACAGGGAACACTGAAGCTTTCTTT	TRBD1	TRBV7-6	.	14	TRBJ1-1
CATSDWDRQETQYF	TGTGCCACCAGTGATTGGGACAGGCAAGAGACCCAGTACTTC	TRBD1	TRBV24-1	.	14	TRBJ2-5
CASSVDGTPIYGYTF	TGCGCCAGCAGCGTGGACGGGACTCCCATCTATGGCTACACCTTC	.	TRBV5-1	.	15	TRBJ1-2
CASSLFASYEQYF	TGTGCCAGCAGTTTATTCGCCAGTTACGAGCAGTACTTC	.	TRBV27	.	13	TRBJ2-7
CSASGLAHGELFF	TGCAGTGCTAGTGGCCTAGCCCACGGGGAGCTGTTTTTT	.	TRBV20-1	once	13	TRBJ2-2
CASSQPAGRQLYEQYF	TGCGCCAGCAGTCAACCGGCCGGCAGGCAACTCTACGAGCAGTACTTC	.	TRBV23-1	.	16	TRBJ2-7
CASSDLGRTYEQYF	TGTGCCAGCAGTGATCTCGGCAGGACCTACGAGCAGTACTTC	.	TRBV6-1	once	14	TRBJ2-7
CASSFHLGTASQETQYF	TGTGCCAGCAGCTTCCATCTGGGCACAGCAAGCCAAGAGACCCAGTACTTC	.	TRBV5-6	.	17	TRBJ2-5
CAISPGNSGNTIYF	TGTGCCATCAGTCCGGGGAACTCTGGAAACACCATATATTTT	.	TRBV10-3	.	14	TRBJ1-3
CASSQEGARTEAFF	TGCGCCAGCAGCCAAGAGGGGGCGCGCACTGAAGCTTTCTTT	.	TRBV4-1	.	14	TRBJ1-1
CASSLGGSPESPLHF	TGCGCCAGCAGCTTAGGGGGTTCCCCGGAATCACCCCTCCACTTT	.	TRBV5-1	.	15	TRBJ1-6
CASRVGSSGNTIYF	TGTGCCAGCAGGGTAGGGAGCTCTGGAAACACCATATATTTT	.	TRBV28	.	14	TRBJ1-3
CASSPGTPGANVLTF	TGTGCCAGCAGTCCGGGTACCCCGGGGGCCAACGTCCTGACTTTC	.	TRBV6-2/TRBV6-3	.	15	TRBJ2-6
CASSGLDPNTGELFF	TGTGCCAGCAGCGGACTGGATCCGAACACCGGGGAGCTGTTTTTT	.	TRBV9	.	15	TRBJ2-2
CASSETGNYGYTF	TGTGCCAGCAGTGAAACTGGTAACTATGGCTACACCTTC	.	TRBV2	few	13	TRBJ1-2
CASSYSRGNTEAFF	TGTGCCAGCAGTTACTCGCGAGGGAACACTGAAGCTTTCTTT	.	TRBV6-5	.	14	TRBJ1-1
CASSIPGRPYQPQHF	TGTGCCAGTAGTATTCCAGGTCGCCCGTATCAGCCCCAGCATTTT	.	TRBV19	.	15	TRBJ1-5
CASSPQGGAGISYEQYF	TGTGCCAGCAGCCCCCAAGGCGGAGCGGGGATCTCCTACGAGCAGTACTTC	TRBD2	TRBV7-9	.	17	TRBJ2-7
CASSQVGRGEGDEQYF	TGTGCCAGCAGCCAAGTGGGGCGGGGAGAAGGGGACGAGCAGTACTTC	.	TRBV4-2	.	16	TRBJ2-7
CASSRTSGGETQYF	TGTGCCAGCAGTCGGACTAGCGGGGGCGAGACCCAGTACTTC	TRBD2	TRBV28	.	14	TRBJ2-5
CSVEDRRRSYNEQFF	TGCAGCGTTGAAGATCGACGGAGGTCCTACAATGAGCAGTTCTTC	.	TRBV29-1	once	15	TRBJ2-1
CSASPIEERDNEQFF	TGCAGTGCTAGTCCCATAGAAGAACGTGACAATGAGCAGTTCTTC	.	TRBV20-1	once	15	TRBJ2-1
CASRIQGYEQYF	TGTGCCAGCAGAATTCAGGGTTACGAGCAGTACTTC	.	TRBV6-5	.	12	TRBJ2-7
CASIRPGLTDTEAFF	TGTGCCAGCATCCGACCAGGGTTGACGGACACTGAAGCTTTCTTT	.	TRBV6-5	.	15	TRBJ1-1
CASSPGTSGSVNEQFF	TGCGCCAGCAGCCCGGGGACTAGCGGGAGCGTCAATGAGCAGTTCTTC	TRBD2	TRBV4-1	once	16	TRBJ2-1
CATRGGGLTNTEAFF	TGTGCCACCAGGGGAGGGGGACTAACGAACACTGAAGCTTTCTTT	.	TRBV24-1	.	15	TRBJ1-1
CASSLGQMNTEAFF	TGTGCCAGCTCACTGGGACAGATGAACACTGAAGCTTTCTTT	TRBD1	TRBV18	.	14	TRBJ1-1
CASSLDRETQYF	TGCGCCAGCAGCTTGGACAGGGAGACCCAGTACTTC	.	TRBV5-1	.	12	TRBJ2-5
CASTGTRTYNEQFF	TGTGCCAGCACCGGGACAAGGACCTACAATGAGCAGTTCTTC	.	TRBV6-5	.	14	TRBJ2-1
CASSPTGKNYGYTF	TGTGCCAGCTCACCAACAGGAAAAAACTATGGCTACACCTTC	.	TRBV18	.	14	TRBJ1-2
CAWSPRYHYGYTF	TGTGCCTGGAGTCCGCGTTATCACTATGGCTACACCTTC	.	TRBV30	.	13	TRBJ1-2
CASSFGVGTEAFF	TGTGCCAGCAGCTTCGGGGTTGGGACTGAAGCTTTCTTT	.	TRBV7-9	.	13	TRBJ1-1
CASFRASGRAGADTQYF	TGCGCCAGCTTCCGAGCTAGCGGGAGGGCCGGGGCAGATACGCAGTATTTT	TRBD2	TRBV5-1	.	17	TRBJ2-3
CASGRQGYEQYF	TGTGCCAGCGGCAGACAGGGCTACGAGCAGTACTTC	TRBD1	TRBV27	.	12	TRBJ2-7
CASSLSFTNNSPLHF	TGTGCCAGCAGTTTATCCTTTACTAATAATTCACCCCTCCACTTT	.	TRBV27	.	15	TRBJ1-6
CASSQEKGSQPQHF	TGCGCCAGCAGCCAAGAAAAGGGGTCTCAGCCCCAGCATTTT	.	TRBV4-1	.	14	TRBJ1-5
CSVDTSGSNYEQYF	TGCAGCGTTGATACTAGCGGTTCGAACTACGAGCAGTACTTC	TRBD2	TRBV29-1	once	14	TRBJ2-7
CASSLARGNYEQYF	TGTGCCAGCAGTTTAGCTAGAGGGAACTACGAGCAGTACTTC	.	TRBV27	.	14	TRBJ2-7
CASSPGTDTYEQYF	TGTGCCAGCTCACCGGGGACTGATACCTACGAGCAGTACTTC	.	TRBV18	.	14	TRBJ2-7